These 20 T cell receptor beta chains were all obtained from the same sample, sequenced in a study of blood T cell repertoires in COVID-19. Here immunoSEQ multiplex PCR was the method, and the copy in TCRdb shows in-frame clones only, minus some. The table has about 140,000 clones, less than 90% seen once. Sample: peripheral blood. Receptor source: a human donor with COVID-19, enrolled during active disease. The donor label of this sample is uncertain.

V and J are TRBV4-2 and TRBJ2-1; D perhaps matches TRBD2 (6 bases). Germline V gives CDR1 LGHNA, CDR2 YNFKEQ. V dropped 3 bases and J dropped 4 bases, with 13 bases sitting between them. The CDR3 runs 15 residues. For the CDR3, the DNA is TGTGCCAGCAGCCAGGACCGGGACTGGTACAATGAGCAGTTCTTC. This encodes CASSQDRDWYNEQFF.

The chain recombines TRBV29-1 with TRBJ2-1; D remains ambiguous. The germline CDR1 and CDR2 sequences are SQVTM and ANQGSEA. CDR3 length: 15 residues. V lost 1 base to trimming and J lost 0 bases, with 10 bases between them. This CDR3 is CSVEGQLDSYNEQFF. The DNA for the CDR3 is TGCAGCGTTGAAGGCCAGCTAGACTCCTACAATGAGCAGTTCTTC.

To note about this clone: At one end, the junction sequence differs from germline, possibly due to a read error. The CDR3 coding sequence is TGTGCTAGCAGCTTACACCCAGGACAGGGGGCGGACAATGAGCAGTTCTTC. Translating gives CASSLHPGQGADNEQFF. The chain links TRBV7-7 to TRBJ2-1; 11 bases are shared with TRBD1. CDR1 is SSHAT and CDR2 is FNYEAQ in the germline V gene (reference sequence). This CDR3 region has 17 residues.

The chain has TRBV19 and TRBJ2-5; 11 nucleotides agree with TRBD2. The CDR3 consists of 13 residues. The germline CDR1 and CDR2 sequences are LNHDA and SQIVND (reference sequence). Trimming removed 5 bases from V and 6 bases from J; junction bases left unmatched: 2. DNA for the CDR3: TGTGCCAGTAGTCCGACTAGCGGGAAGACCCAGTACTTC. Its protein is CASSPTSGKTQYF.

This sequence joins TRBV9 and TRBJ2-3; 10 bases line up with TRBD2. Germline CDR1 reads SGDLS; CDR2 reads YYNGEE. The CDR3 runs to 17 residues. V gave up 0 bases and J gave up 2 bases; unmatched junction bases: 6. The CDR3 protein is CASSVGTSGRNTDTQYF. Here the CDR3 DNA reads TGTGCCAGCAGCGTAGGGACTAGCGGTAGGAACACAGATACGCAGTATTTT.

The V gene is TRBV7-6, the J gene TRBJ1-3; D unresolved. Germline V gene lookup returns CDR1 SGHVS and CDR2 FNYEAQ. Deletions cut 1 base from V and 2 bases from J, with 6 bases between. The length of the CDR3 is 14 residues. The CDR3 DNA reads as TGTGCCAGCAGCTTAGGTTCCACTGGAAACACCATATATTTT. Translating it yields CASSLGSTGNTIYF.

The chain combines TRBV5-1 with TRBJ2-5; 8 positions match TRBD1. Germline CDR1 reads SGHRS; CDR2 reads YFSETQ. J was trimmed by 2 bases and V by 8 bases; bases with no gene match: 8. The CDR3 sequence is 14 residues long. The CDR3 sequence: CASRDRLSQETQYF. The CDR3 bases are TGCGCCAGTAGGGACAGGTTATCTCAAGAGACCCAGTACTTC. The variable domain in full, with the rest retrieved from reference TRBV5-1 and TRBJ2-5, is KAGVTQTPRYLIKTRGQQVTLSCSPISGHRSVSWYQQTPGQGLQFLFEYFSETQRNKGNFPGRFSGRQFSNSRSEMNVSTLELGDSALYLCASRDRLSQETQYFGPGTRLLVL.

The chain combines TRBV5-1 with TRBJ2-4; D is undetermined. V was shortened by 0 bases and J by 6 bases, with 10 bases between the two germline ends. From germline, CDR1 is SGHRS and CDR2 YFSETQ. The CDR3 is made up of 14 amino acids. In DNA form, the CDR3 reads TGCGCCAGCAGCTTGGGGCAGGTCATAAACATTCAGTACTTC. The encoded protein is CASSLGQVINIQYF.

There are a few counts of this clone. The chain couples TRBV2 to TRBJ2-1; 10 nucleotides match TRBD2. This CDR3 comprises 13 residues. In germline, CDR1 is SNHLY, CDR2 FYNNEI. The CDR3 DNA follows: TGTGCGTGGGGACTAGCGTTAGGCAATGAGCAGTTCTTC. Its protein product is CAWGLALGNEQFF.

The chain joins TRBV11-2 to TRBJ1-6, with D possibly TRBD1 on 5 matching bases. The CDR3 spans 15 residues. Germline CDR1 SGHAT, CDR2 FQNNGV. V was clipped by 0 bases and J by 8 bases, with 11 bases between them. CDR3 DNA sequence: TGTGCCAGCAGCTTAGACGGGGGATTAGATTCACCCCTCCACTTT. Its protein product is CASSLDGGLDSPLHF.

The chain is built from TRBV7-9 and TRBJ1-6; 7 positions agree with TRBD1. The V segment lost 3 bases and the J segment 5 bases; nucleotides outside the gene matches: 4. CDR1 is SEHNR, CDR2 FQNEAQ, per germline (reference sequence). CDR3 length: 15 residues. The CDR3 loop reads CASSFYTGDNSPLHF. DNA of the CDR3: TGTGCCAGCAGCTTTTACACAGGGGATAATTCACCCCTCCACTTT.

The chain has TRBV28 and TRBJ1-2; D possibly corresponds to TRBD1 (5 bases). Trimming took off 2 bases at V and 8 bases at J, with 12 bases between the two ends. The CDR3 sequence is 13 residues long. Looked up from germline, CDR1 is MDHEN and CDR2 is SYDVKM. CDR3 loop: CASSLEDNYGYTF. The CDR3 coding sequence is TGTGCCAGCAGTTTAGAGGACAATTACGGCTACACCTTC.

This chain joins TRBV19 and TRBJ2-3, with D tentatively TRBD1 (6 bases). Germline V lookup: CDR1 LNHDA, CDR2 SQIVND (reference sequence). The CDR3 loop spans 20 amino acids. V lost 5 bases to trimming and J lost 0 bases, with 27 bases between them. The CDR3 DNA reads as TGTGCCAGTAGTTCCAACCTACAGGGTTCTGAAACCCGTAGCACAGATACGCAGTATTTT. It yields the protein CASSSNLQGSETRSTDTQYF.

The chain carries TRBV9 and TRBJ2-7; the match to TRBD2 covers 15 bases. V lost 3 bases, J lost 6 bases, and 7 bases stayed unmatched. The germline V gene encodes CDR1 SGDLS and CDR2 YYNGEE. CDR3 length equals 16 residues. Here the CDR3 DNA reads TGTGCCAGCAGCGCTGGGACTAGCGGGGGGTTAGGCGAGCAGTACTTC. This gives the protein CASSAGTSGGLGEQYF.

The chain carries TRBV27 and TRBJ2-7, with D possibly matching TRBD1 (7 bases). This CDR3 is built from 15 residues. V lost 6 bases to trimming and J lost 3 bases, with 18 bases between them. Germline CDR1 reads MNHEY; CDR2 reads SMNVEV (reference sequence). The CDR3 spells CASSTTGQGGYEQYF. The CDR3 DNA reads as TGTGCCAGCAGCACGACAGGGCAGGGGGGCTACGAGCAGTACTTC.

The CDR3 DNA sequence: TGTGCCAGCAGCCAAGAAGCAGGAAGATTGAACACTGAAGCTTTCTTT. Its translation is CASSQEAGRLNTEAFF. V gene TRBV3-1 (or the pseudogene TRBV3-2) combines with J gene TRBJ1-1, with D unclear. Between the trimmed V and J ends, which lost 0 bases and 0 bases, there was a span of 11 bases. Germline V gene data show CDR1 as LGHDT and CDR2 as YNNKEL (reference sequence). The CDR3 spans 16 residues.

The chain recombines TRBV5-6 with TRBJ2-5; 9 positions match TRBD1. V was clipped by 3 bases and J by 6 bases; unmatched bases: 12. Germline V lookup: CDR1 SGHDT, CDR2 YYEEEE. This CDR3 is 16 amino acids long. Here the CDR3 DNA reads TGTGCCAGCAGCTCCTGGGACAGGGCTTTCGAAAAGACCCAGTACTTC. It codes for CASSSWDRAFEKTQYF.

This chain joins TRBV13 and TRBJ2-4; TRBD2 might be the D (6 bases). The CDR3 covers 17 residues. CDR1 PRHDT and CDR2 FYEKMQ come from the germline V gene (reference sequence). V dropped 1 base and J dropped 0 bases, with 13 bases sitting between them. The CDR3 coding sequence is TGTGCCAGCAGCTTAGCGGCGGGGAGTCTAGCCAAAAACATTCAGTACTTC. Translated, it gives CASSLAAGSLAKNIQYF.

This clone was counted a single time. The chain uses TRBV3-1 (or the pseudogene TRBV3-2) and TRBJ2-3, with a possible D match to TRBD2 (6 bases). The CDR3 is made up of 16 amino acids. Germline-derived CDR1 and CDR2 are LGHDT and YNNKEL (reference sequence). With 2 bases removed from V and 2 bases from J, the gap between germline ends came to 14 bases. DNA of the CDR3: TGTGCCAGCAGCCAAACTCTAGCGCAACCCACAGATACGCAGTATTTT. Its protein is CASSQTLAQPTDTQYF.

V usage is TRBV20-1 and J usage is TRBJ2-1, with 10 bases lining up with TRBD2. The CDR3 runs to 14 residues. Germline-derived CDR1 and CDR2 are DFQATT and SNEGSKA (reference sequence). V was pared by 3 bases and J by 3 bases, with 2 bases of the junction left unmatched. Written as DNA, the CDR3 is TGCAGTGCTAGTATAGCGGGGGGCTACAATGAGCAGTTCTTC. Amino acid sequence: CSASIAGGYNEQFF.